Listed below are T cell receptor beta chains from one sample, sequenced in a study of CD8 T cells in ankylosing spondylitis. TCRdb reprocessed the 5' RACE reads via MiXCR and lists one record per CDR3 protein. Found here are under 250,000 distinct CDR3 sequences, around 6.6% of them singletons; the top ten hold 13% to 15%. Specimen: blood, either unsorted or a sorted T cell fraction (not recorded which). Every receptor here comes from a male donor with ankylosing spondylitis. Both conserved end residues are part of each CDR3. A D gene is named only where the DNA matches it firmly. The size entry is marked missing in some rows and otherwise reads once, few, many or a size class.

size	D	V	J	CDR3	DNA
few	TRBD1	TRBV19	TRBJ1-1	CASRDRDNTEAFF	TGTGCCAGTCGGGACAGGGACAACACTGAAGCTTTCTTT
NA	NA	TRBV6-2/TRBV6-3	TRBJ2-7	CASSYTAGDKYF	TGTGCCAGCAGTTACACTGCAGGGGATAAGTACTTC
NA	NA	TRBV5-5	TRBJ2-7	CASRIDIPPAEQYF	TGTGCCAGCAGGATCGACATACCCCCGGCCGAGCAGTACTTC
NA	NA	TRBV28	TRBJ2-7	CASSKTPRGEQYF	TGTGCCAGCAGCAAGACCCCCCGGGGGGAGCAGTACTTC
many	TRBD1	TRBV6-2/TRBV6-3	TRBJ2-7	CASSLGTVGDEQYF	TGTGCCAGCAGTTTGGGGACAGTGGGAGACGAGCAGTACTTC
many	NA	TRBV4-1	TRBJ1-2	CASSQLGLYGYTF	TGCGCCAGCAGCCAATTGGGGCTCTATGGCTACACCTTC
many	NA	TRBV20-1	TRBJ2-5	CSAREGLGETQYF	TGCAGTGCTAGGGAGGGATTGGGAGAGACCCAGTACTTC
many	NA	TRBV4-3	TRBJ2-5	CASSQQGWEGEQETQYF	TGCGCCAGCAGCCAGCAGGGGTGGGAGGGAGAACAAGAGACCCAGTACTTC
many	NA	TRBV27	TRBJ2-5	CASSILGAQETQYF	TGTGCCAGCAGTATCCTGGGGGCACAAGAGACCCAGTACTTC
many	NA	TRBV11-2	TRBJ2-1	CASSPPGRPNEQFF	TGTGCCAGCAGCCCTCCGGGACGGCCCAATGAGCAGTTCTTC
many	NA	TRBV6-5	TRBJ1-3	CASSLTPTVKSGNTIYF	TGTGCCAGCAGCTTAACCCCGACAGTTAAGTCGGGAAACACCATATATTTT
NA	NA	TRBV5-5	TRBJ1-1	CASSLGGIQAFF	TGTGCCAGCAGCTTGGGAGGTATCCAAGCTTTCTTT
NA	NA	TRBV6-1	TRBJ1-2	CASSETGLYGYTF	TGTGCCAGCAGTGAAACAGGGCTCTATGGCTACACCTTC
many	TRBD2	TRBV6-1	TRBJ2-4	CASRITGTSHSVGQNIQYF	TGTGCCAGCAGGATAACCGGGACTAGTCATAGCGTTGGCCAAAACATTCAGTACTTC
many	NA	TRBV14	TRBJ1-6	CASSQELERRNSPLHF	TGTGCCAGCAGCCAAGAGCTCGAGCGACGAAATTCACCCCTCCACTTT
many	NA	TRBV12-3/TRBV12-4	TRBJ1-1	CASSLLQGSVNTEAFF	TGTGCCAGCAGTTTGTTGCAGGGATCGGTGAACACTGAAGCTTTCTTT
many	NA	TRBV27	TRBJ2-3	CASSQGTLLRDTQYF	TGTGCCAGCAGTCAAGGGACACTCCTAAGGGATACGCAGTATTTT
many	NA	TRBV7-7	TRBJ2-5	CASSFRDLSSETQYF	TGTGCTAGCAGCTTTCGGGACCTAAGCTCTGAGACCCAGTACTTC
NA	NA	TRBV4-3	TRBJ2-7	CASSHIQGGEQYF	TGCGCCAGCAGCCACATTCAGGGGGGGGAGCAGTACTTC
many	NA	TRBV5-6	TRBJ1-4	CASSLAGGTNEKLFF	TGTGCCAGCAGCTTGGCGGGGGGAACTAATGAAAAACTGTTTTTT
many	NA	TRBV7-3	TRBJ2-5	CASSRDRRPQETQYF	TGTGCCAGCAGCCGAGACAGGCGTCCACAAGAGACCCAGTACTTC
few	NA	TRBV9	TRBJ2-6	CASSRRDGPLTGANVLTF	TGTGCCAGCAGCAGACGGGACGGACCACTTACTGGGGCCAACGTCCTGACTTTC
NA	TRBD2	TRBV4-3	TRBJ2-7	CASSQDLAGGVISYEQYF	TGCGCCAGCAGCCAAGATCTAGCGGGAGGGGTCATCTCCTACGAGCAGTACTTC
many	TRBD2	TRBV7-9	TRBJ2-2	CASSHGLAGPTGELFF	TGTGCCAGCAGCCACGGACTAGCGGGACCCACCGGGGAGCTGTTTTTT
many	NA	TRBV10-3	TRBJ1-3	CAISESGAGNTIYF	TGTGCCATCAGTGAGTCCGGGGCTGGAAACACCATATATTTT
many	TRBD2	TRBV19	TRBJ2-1	CASSRMGLAVEGNEQFF	TGTGCCAGTAGCAGGATGGGCCTAGCGGTAGAAGGCAATGAGCAGTTCTTC
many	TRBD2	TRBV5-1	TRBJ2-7	CASSGGGLAGGYEQYF	TGCGCCAGCAGCGGGGGTGGACTAGCGGGAGGCTACGAGCAGTACTTC
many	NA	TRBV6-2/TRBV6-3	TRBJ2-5	CASSYTQETQYF	TGTGCCAGCAGTTACACCCAAGAGACCCAGTACTTC
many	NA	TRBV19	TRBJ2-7	CASSMVDRLTEQYF	TGTGCCAGTAGTATGGTCGACAGGCTCACGGAGCAGTACTTC
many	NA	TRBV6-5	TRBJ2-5	CASSYSIKGGEEYF	TGTGCCAGCAGTTACTCCATCAAAGGCGGGGAGGAGTACTTC
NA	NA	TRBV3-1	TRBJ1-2	CASSQPDGVQGGYTF	TGTGCCAGCAGCCAACCGGACGGAGTTCAGGGTGGCTACACCTTC
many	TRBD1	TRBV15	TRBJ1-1	CATSRGTGVMNTEAFF	TGTGCCACCAGCAGAGGAACAGGGGTAATGAACACTGAAGCTTTCTTT
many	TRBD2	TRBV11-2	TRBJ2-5	CASSLVGGPYETQYF	TGTGCCAGCAGCTTGGTGGGAGGGCCCTATGAGACCCAGTACTTC
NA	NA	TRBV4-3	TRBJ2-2	CASSLTWGGVDTGELFF	TGCGCCAGCAGCCTGACATGGGGGGGCGTGGACACCGGGGAGCTGTTTTTT
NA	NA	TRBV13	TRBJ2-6	CASSLMVSGANVLTF	TGTGCCAGCAGCTTAATGGTCTCTGGGGCCAACGTCCTGACTTTC
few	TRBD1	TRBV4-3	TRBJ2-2	CASSPGTVTTGELFF	TGCGCCAGCAGTCCCGGGACAGTGACCACCGGGGAGCTGTTTTTT
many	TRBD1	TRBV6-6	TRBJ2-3	CASTGGKNTQYF	TGTGCCAGTACAGGGGGGAAAAATACGCAGTATTTT